This T cell receptor (beta chain) appears in the sequencing data of a study of vaccination effects on CD4 cells after COVID-19. With V trimmed by 3 bases and J by 5 bases, 8 bases remained unmatched. CDR1 is GTSNPN and CDR2 is SVGIG in the germline V gene (reference sequence). The CDR3 covers 16 residues. With respect to this clone: The antigen remains unidentified.

Study-wide results and caveats: The study found marked clonal contraction of infection- and vaccine-induced clones late after vaccination. A shortage of convalescent patients and an absence of early post-infection timepoints characterized the study.

Using viral peptide pools, the ViraFEST assay grew out antigen-specific CD4+ T cells prior to sequencing. An approximately ten-day culture period preceded the isolation of CD4+ T cells. The study found no prior SARS-CoV-2 infection in the vaccine recipients, who tested negative for nucleocapsid antibodies. Cultivation was performed at around 2 million PBMC per well with around 9.3 IU/ml IL-2 and approximately 10 ug/ml peptides added. On day 3 and again on day 7, half the medium was replaced with IL-2 medium. The table came from immunoSEQ multiplex PCR; TCRdb's copy has only in-frame clones and leaves some out. The sample includes tens of thousands of clones, about two thirds seen only once; the top ten take 2.5% to 4%.

This chain links TRBV30 with TRBJ1-6, with 9 bases fitting TRBD1. The specimen was CD4+ T cells from PBMCs cultured with SARS-CoV-2 spike peptides, collected before COVID-19 vaccination. The source is a human donor who received a COVID-19 vaccine. The CDR3, as DNA: TGTGCCTGGAGCCGGGACAGGGCCGCTAATAATTCACCCCTCCACTTT. It yields the protein CAWSRDRAANNSPLHF.